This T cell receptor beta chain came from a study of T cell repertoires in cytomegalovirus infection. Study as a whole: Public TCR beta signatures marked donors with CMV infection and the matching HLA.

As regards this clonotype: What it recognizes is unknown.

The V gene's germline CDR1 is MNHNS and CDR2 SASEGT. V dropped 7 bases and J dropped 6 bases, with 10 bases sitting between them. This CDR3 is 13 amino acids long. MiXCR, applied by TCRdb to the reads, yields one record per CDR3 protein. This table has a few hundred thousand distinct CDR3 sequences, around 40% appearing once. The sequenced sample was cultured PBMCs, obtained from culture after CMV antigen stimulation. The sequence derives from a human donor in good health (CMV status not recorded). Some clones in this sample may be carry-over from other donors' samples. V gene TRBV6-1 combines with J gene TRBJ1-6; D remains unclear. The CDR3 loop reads CASKRASNSPLHF. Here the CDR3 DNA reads TGTGCCAGCAAAAGGGCCTCTAATTCACCCCTCCACTTT.